This note documents a single TCR beta chain sequence. Its antigen is not identified. The sample belongs to a study of T cell responses to AZD1222 COVID-19 vaccine. Data came from immunoSEQ multiplex PCR; TCRdb stores just in-frame clones and leaves some out. The data hold around 130,000 clones, with around 84% observed a single time. Study conclusions and caveats: Increased Spike-specific TCR breadth and depth were observed after two AZD1222 doses. Nearly half of spike-specific TCRs reportedly target unmutated variant regions.

The receptor was isolated from an adult in good health. The sample consisted of peripheral blood, taken on day 0 of AZD1222 vaccination.

CDR3 nucleotide sequence: TGTGCCGTCGGACAGGGGCCCTACGAGCAGTACTTC. Protein product: CAVGQGPYEQYF. The chain carries TRBV10-3 and TRBJ2-7; 9 bases fit TRBD1. CDR3 length: 12 amino acids. Per the germline V gene, CDR1 is ENHRY and CDR2 is SYGVKD. Trimming at V came to 11 bases and at J to 2 bases, leaving 4 bases not matched to a gene.